This entry describes one T cell receptor delta chain. A read error likely explains this, since a far larger clone differs by one base. V was pared by 5 bases and J by 0 bases, with 10 bases of the junction left unmatched. This CDR3 is built from 17 residues. From germline, CDR1 is GEAIGNYY and CDR2 EKD. The sample is drawn from a study of gamma-delta T cells after stem cell transplantation. TCRdb ran CATT on the RT-PCR reads. The table lists 3,000 to 3,500 delta-chain clones, roughly 22% of them singletons. Sequencing was carried out using gamma-delta T cells. The chain joins TRDV2 to TRDJ1; TRDD3 aligns across 11 bases. The sequence came from a human donor. It is not recorded whose cells these are; they may come from a transplant donor. In DNA, the CDR3 is TGTGCCTGTGGCAATCTCCTGGGGGATACTTACACCGATAAACTCATCTTT. This sequence encodes CACGNLLGDTYTDKLIF.